One sample yielded the 12 T cell receptor beta chains listed below, sequenced in a study of T cell responses to AZD1222 COVID-19 vaccine. TCRdb's copy holds only in-frame clones and misses some; the assay was immunoSEQ multiplex PCR. This sample contains about 140,000 clones. Material for sequencing was peripheral blood. These TCRs come from an adult in good health.

The chain uses TRBV18 and TRBJ1-1; tentative D call: TRBD1 (5 bases). Per the germline V gene, CDR1 is KGHSH and CDR2 is LQKENI. This CDR3 contains 15 residues. The V and J ends lost 4 bases and 0 bases respectively, with 12 bases between them. The CDR3 nucleotides are TGTGCCAGCTCACGTCAGGGCCGATTGAACACTGAAGCTTTCTTT. Its protein product is CASSRQGRLNTEAFF.

V gene TRBV10-3 combines with J gene TRBJ1-2, with a weak D call TRBD1 (6 bases). The CDR3 length is 14 residues. From germline, CDR1 is ENHRY and CDR2 SYGVKD. The V end lost 5 bases, the J end lost 4 bases, and 14 bases lay between the germline ends. The CDR3 DNA reads TGTGCCATCAGTAGGGGGGAAAGTGGCTATGGCTACACCTTC. It yields the protein CAISRGESGYGYTF.

The J gene is TRBJ2-5, the V gene TRBV11-3, with no clear D. The germline V and J ends were trimmed by 2 bases and 5 bases, with 6 bases remaining between them. The CDR3 totals 12 residues. Germline V CDR1 and CDR2: SGHNT, YENEEA. CDR3 loop: CASSLRLETQYF. In nucleotides, the CDR3 is TGTGCCAGCAGCTTAAGATTGGAGACCCAGTACTTC.

CDR3 loop: CASSPEWGTGDSPLHF. The CDR3 bases are TGTGCCAGCAGCCCCGAATGGGGGACAGGGGATTCACCCCTCCACTTT. This rearrangement joins TRBV9 to TRBJ1-6; 10 bases map to TRBD1. Germline values: CDR1 SGDLS, CDR2 YYNGEE. V trimming: 4 bases; J trimming: 8 bases; junction bases outside the gene matches: 9. The CDR3 covers 16 residues.

The V and J genes are TRBV6-5 and TRBJ1-2, with no clear D. The CDR3 is 13 residues long. V shed 6 bases and J shed 5 bases, with 13 bases lying between them. Germline CDR1 is MNHEY and CDR2 is SVGAGI. This chain's CDR3 is CASRGRSSYGYTF. The CDR3, as DNA: TGTGCCAGCAGGGGCAGATCTTCTTATGGCTACACCTTC.

The chain joins TRBV12-3 or TRBV12-4 to TRBJ1-1; tentative D call: TRBD1 (5 bases). The CDR3 runs 13 residues. Deletions cut 4 bases from V and 2 bases from J, with 8 bases between. CDR3 protein: CASSSGINTEAFF. DNA for the CDR3: TGTGCCAGCAGTTCAGGGATTAACACTGAAGCTTTCTTT.

The V gene is TRBV5-8, the J gene TRBJ1-6, with TRBD1 identical over 7 bases. The CDR3 runs to 16 residues. The J segment lost 7 bases and the V segment lost 1 base, leaving 8 bases of the junction unmatched. CDR1 and CDR2 (germline): SGHTS, YDEGEE. CDR3 bases: TGTGCCAGCAGCTTGCTAGGGGGCGGCTGGAATTCACCCCTCCACTTT. It is translated as CASSLLGGGWNSPLHF. Full variable domain (outside the CDR3, taken from reference TRBV5-8 and TRBJ1-6): EAGVTQSPTHLIKTRGQQATLRCSPISGHTSVYWYQQALGLGLQFLLWYDEGEERNRGNFPPRFSGRQFPNYSSELNVNALELEDSALYLCASSLLGGGWNSPLHFGNGTRLTVT.

DNA of the CDR3: TGCGCCAGCAGCTTGGTGGGGTGGTCCAACGGGGACTCACCCCTCCACTTT. It encodes CASSLVGWSNGDSPLHF. V is TRBV5-1 and J is TRBJ1-6, with D possibly matching TRBD1 (5 bases). Germline values: CDR1 SGHRS, CDR2 YFSETQ. CDR3 length: 17 residues. The germline V and J ends were trimmed by 0 bases and 10 bases, with 20 bases remaining between them. Drawing the rest from reference TRBV5-1 and TRBJ1-6, the complete variable domain is KAGVTQTPRYLIKTRGQQVTLSCSPISGHRSVSWYQQTPGQGLQFLFEYFSETQRNKGNFPGRFSGRQFSNSRSEMNVSTLELGDSALYLCASSLVGWSNGDSPLHFGNGTRLTVT.

The rearrangement uses TRBV30 and TRBJ2-7; D gene uncertain. In germline, CDR1 is GTSNPN, CDR2 SVGIG (reference sequence). The CDR3 runs 12 residues. V was clipped by 2 bases and J by 4 bases, with 9 bases between them. CDR3 in DNA: TGTGCCTGGAGTCCCCTCCGTTACGAGCAGTACTTC. Translation: CAWSPLRYEQYF.

The chain couples TRBV12-3 or TRBV12-4 to TRBJ1-1; D is perhaps TRBD1 (5 bases). CDR3 length: 13 residues. The V and J ends lost 5 bases and 5 bases respectively, with 12 bases between them. The CDR3: CASSTRTFTEAFF. CDR3 DNA sequence: TGTGCCAGCAGTACAAGGACATTTACTGAAGCTTTCTTT.

The V gene is TRBV11-2, the J gene TRBJ1-4, with D hard to call. CDR1 is SGHAT, CDR2 FQNNGV, per germline. Trimming stripped 5 bases from V and 5 bases from J, with 6 bases between. The CDR3 contains 12 residues. The CDR3 loop reads CASSDPNEKLFF. In DNA, the CDR3 is TGTGCCAGCAGCGACCCGAATGAAAAACTGTTTTTT.

The chain carries TRBV7-2 and TRBJ2-1, with 13 bases fitting TRBD2. Germline V gene data show CDR1 as SGHTA and CDR2 as FQGNSA. Trimming took 4 bases from V and 8 from J; bases not matched to a gene: 5. There are 15 residues in the CDR3. CDR3: CASSSPTSGGYEQFF. The CDR3 DNA follows: TGTGCCAGCAGCTCGCCGACTAGCGGGGGGTATGAGCAGTTCTTC.